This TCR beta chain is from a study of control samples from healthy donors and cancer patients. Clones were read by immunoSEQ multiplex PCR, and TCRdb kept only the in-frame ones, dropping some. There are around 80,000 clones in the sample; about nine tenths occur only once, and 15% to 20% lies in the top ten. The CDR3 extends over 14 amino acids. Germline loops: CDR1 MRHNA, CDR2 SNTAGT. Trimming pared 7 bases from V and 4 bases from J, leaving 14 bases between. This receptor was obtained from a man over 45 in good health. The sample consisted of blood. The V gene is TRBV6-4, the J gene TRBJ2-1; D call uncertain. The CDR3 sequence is CASIRKGEYNEQFF. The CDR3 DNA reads TGTGCCAGCATCCGGAAAGGTGAATACAATGAGCAGTTCTTC.